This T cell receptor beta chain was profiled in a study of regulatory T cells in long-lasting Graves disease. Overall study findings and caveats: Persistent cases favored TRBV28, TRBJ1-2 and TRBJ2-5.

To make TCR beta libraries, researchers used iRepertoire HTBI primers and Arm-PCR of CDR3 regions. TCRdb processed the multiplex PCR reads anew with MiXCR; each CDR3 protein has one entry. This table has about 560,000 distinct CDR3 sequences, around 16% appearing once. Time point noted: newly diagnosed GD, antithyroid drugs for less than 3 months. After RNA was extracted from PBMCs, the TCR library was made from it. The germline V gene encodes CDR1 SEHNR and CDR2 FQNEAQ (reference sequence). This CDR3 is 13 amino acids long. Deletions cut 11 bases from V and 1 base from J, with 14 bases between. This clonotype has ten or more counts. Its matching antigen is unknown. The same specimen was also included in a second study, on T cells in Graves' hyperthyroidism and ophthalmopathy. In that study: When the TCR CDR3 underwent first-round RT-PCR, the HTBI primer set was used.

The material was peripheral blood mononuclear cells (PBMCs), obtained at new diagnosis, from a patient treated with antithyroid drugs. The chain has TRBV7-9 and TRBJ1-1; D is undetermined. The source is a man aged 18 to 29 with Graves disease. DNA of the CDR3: TGTGCCTACGGTGGGCAGCAGAACACTGAAGCTTTCTTT. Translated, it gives CAYGGQQNTEAFF.